The clone carrying this TCR beta chain occurred many times. Its antigen is unknown. Amplified regions were TCR beta CDR3 sequences from RNA transcripts. Using the HTBI primer set, a first-round RT-PCR was run on the TCR CDR3. From the multiplex PCR reads, TCRdb called clonotypes with MiXCR, one entry per CDR3 protein. Here the sample spans around 250,000 distinct CDR3 sequences, about 17% being singletons. The data were taken from a study of T cells in Graves' hyperthyroidism and ophthalmopathy. Overall study results and limits: Ophthalmopathy stood apart from stable hyperthyroidism in a 13 V-J model.

The diagnoses drew upon clinical symptoms, serum thyroxine and TRAb, thyroid ultrasound and orbital computed tomography. This sequence originates from a woman aged 18-29 years with Graves' ophthalmopathy. Specimen: blood.

CDR3 in DNA: TGCAGCGTTGAACCCGTCACCTACAATGAGCAGTTCTTC. It yields the protein CSVEPVTYNEQFF. V usage is TRBV29-1 and J usage is TRBJ2-1; D gene uncertain. There are 13 residues in the CDR3. The ends were cut back, 2 bases at V and 2 bases at J, with 7 bases in the middle. Germline CDR1 is SQVTM and CDR2 is ANQGSEA.